This record concerns one T cell receptor beta chain sequence. This entry comes from a study of identical twins. The germline V gene has CDR1 SEHNR and CDR2 FQNEAQ (reference sequence). This CDR3 spans 15 amino acids. Trimming pared 1 base from V and 3 bases from J, leaving 13 bases between. MiXCR, run by TCRdb on the 5' RACE reads, gives a single entry per CDR3 protein. Among over 250,000 distinct CDR3 sequences listed, around 9.7% were seen once. These data are also associated with another study on yellow fever vaccine responses in identical twins.

The chain carries TRBV7-9 and TRBJ2-7; D is perhaps TRBD2 (6 bases). The clonotype originates from a woman between 18 and 30 years old in good health. The sequencing sample was made of CD8+ T cells sorted from blood. The CDR3 loop is CASSLVEEGLYEQYF. The CDR3 region has the DNA TGTGCCAGCAGCTTAGTGGAGGAGGGTCTCTACGAGCAGTACTTC.